This T cell receptor beta chain was obtained from a study of blood T cell repertoires in COVID-19. Overall study: Collection of acute and convalescent COVID-19 samples took place in the United States, Italy and Spain. In each case, the material was cDNA or gDNA derived from T cells, B-cell-depleted T cells, or PBMCs.

The junction had 5 bases not matched to a gene; V was cut back by 5 bases and J by 8 bases. The CDR3 sequence is 12 residues long. Original analysis: Using reference gene primer amplification, nucleated cell counts were estimated. Only in-frame clones appear in the TCRdb table, and some are missing; sequencing was by immunoSEQ multiplex PCR. Clone size and the V and J calls come from that table; the DNA yielded D and trimming. The data show some 85,000 clones, 75% to 85% seen once. The gene calls are TRBV12-3 or TRBV12-4 and TRBJ1-2; 7 nucleotides line up with TRBD1. The TCR sequence derives from a woman of 80 years or more with acute or convalescent COVID-19. The specimen was peripheral blood. CDR3 DNA sequence: TGTGCCAGCAGTATACAGGGGATGGGCTACACCTTC. Its protein product is CASSIQGMGYTF.